This T cell receptor (beta chain) comes out of a study of cytomegalovirus exposure and HLA in healthy donors. Study-wide context: An early release of data contained about 85 million unique TCRs, which came from HLA-typed donors. General observations from the study: It was assumed in the presence/absence analyses that sequencing depth was roughly uniform across donors. An analysis done earlier found most TCR beta V segments productive about 87% or about 30% of the time.

As concerns this clone: As yet, its antigen is unknown.

Deletions cut 1 base from V and 0 bases from J, with 12 bases between. Germline CDR1 and CDR2: MGHRA and YSYEKL. This CDR3 contains 16 residues. PCR used 60 Vbeta primers and 13 Jbeta primers. Using immunoSEQ multiplex PCR, the repertoire was profiled, and TCRdb retains in-frame clones only, with some absent. Across over 90,000 clones, the top ten clones capture 3.5% of the sample. This clonotype was obtained from a middle-aged man in good health and CMV-seronegative. V and J are TRBV4-1 and TRBJ2-5, with D hard to call. Input material: PBMCs. CDR3 sequence (DNA): TGCGCCAGCAGCCAAGGTCGTGGTGGCTACCAAGAGACCCAGTACTTC. Its translation: CASSQGRGGYQETQYF.